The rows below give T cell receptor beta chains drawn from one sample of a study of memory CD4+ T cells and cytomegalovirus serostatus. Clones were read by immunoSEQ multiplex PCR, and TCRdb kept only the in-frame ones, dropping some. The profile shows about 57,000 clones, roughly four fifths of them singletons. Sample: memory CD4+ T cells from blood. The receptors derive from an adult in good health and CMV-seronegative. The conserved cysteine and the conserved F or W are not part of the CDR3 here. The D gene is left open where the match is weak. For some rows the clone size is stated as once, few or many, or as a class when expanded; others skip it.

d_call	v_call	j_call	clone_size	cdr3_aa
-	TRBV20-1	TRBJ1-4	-	SAKYNEKLF
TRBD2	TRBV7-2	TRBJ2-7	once	ASTWTSGSYEQY
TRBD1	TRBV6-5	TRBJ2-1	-	ASSPGQAYNEQF
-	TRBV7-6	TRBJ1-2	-	ASSAGPAGGYT
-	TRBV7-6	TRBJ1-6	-	ASSLEAADSPLH
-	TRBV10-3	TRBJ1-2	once	AISESIGVYYGYT
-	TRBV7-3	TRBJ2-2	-	ASSSPGSGELF
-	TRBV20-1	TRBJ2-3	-	RGGLTDTQY
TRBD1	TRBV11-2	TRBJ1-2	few	ASSSLRVDRSTPNYGYT
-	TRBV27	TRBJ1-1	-	ASSLMSGRVVNTEAF
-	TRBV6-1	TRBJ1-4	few	ASSGPRPGRRSNEKLF
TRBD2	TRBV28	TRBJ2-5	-	ASSPSRVRGLRTETQY
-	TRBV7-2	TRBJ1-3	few	ASSLSSGGNTIY
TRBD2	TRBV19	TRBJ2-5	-	ASSAGTSRETQY
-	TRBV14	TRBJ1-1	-	ASSRGGTTEAF
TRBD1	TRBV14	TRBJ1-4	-	AIPGADRRNEKLF
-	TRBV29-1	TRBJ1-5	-	SVGESNQPQH
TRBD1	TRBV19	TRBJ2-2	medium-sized	ASIRTGVTGELF
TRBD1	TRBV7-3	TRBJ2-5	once	ASSFSGGSQETQY
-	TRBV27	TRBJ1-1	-	ASSAQRRGRAEAF
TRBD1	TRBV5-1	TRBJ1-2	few	ASSVGPGGDYGYT
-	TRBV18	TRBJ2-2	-	ASSPRQTGELF
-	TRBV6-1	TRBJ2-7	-	ASSGQFSYEQY
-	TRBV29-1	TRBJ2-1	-	SVLLGTDEQF
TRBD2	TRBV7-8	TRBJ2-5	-	ASSPVAGGPGETQY
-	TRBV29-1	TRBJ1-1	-	SVDWTLEAF
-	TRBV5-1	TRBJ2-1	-	ASSLEANEQF
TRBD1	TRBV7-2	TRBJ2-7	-	ASSLGPTGASPSYEQY
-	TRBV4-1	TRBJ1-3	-	ASSQGQDGNTIY
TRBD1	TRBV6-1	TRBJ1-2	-	ASRGTAGDYGYT
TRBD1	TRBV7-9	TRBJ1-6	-	ASSSQGGQSPLH
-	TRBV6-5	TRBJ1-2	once	ASSYSSPSSYGYT
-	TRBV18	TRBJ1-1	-	ASSQSGNTEAF
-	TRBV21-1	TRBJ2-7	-	ASTITQGPYEQY
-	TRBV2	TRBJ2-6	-	ASSEGRSGANVLT
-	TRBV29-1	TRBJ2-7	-	SVVGQGGSYEQY
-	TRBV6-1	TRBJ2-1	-	ASSGWRGPYNEQF
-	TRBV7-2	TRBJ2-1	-	ASSLSSSTYNEQF
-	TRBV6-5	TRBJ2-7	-	ASKPPGGRSEQY
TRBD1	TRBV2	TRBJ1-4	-	ASGQVENEKLF
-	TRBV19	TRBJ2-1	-	ASSIGRALSYNEQF
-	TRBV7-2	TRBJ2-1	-	ASSLFKDEQF
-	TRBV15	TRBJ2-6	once	ATSRDVEVPGANVLT
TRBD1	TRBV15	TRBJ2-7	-	ATSRDHPRTGGRGNEQY
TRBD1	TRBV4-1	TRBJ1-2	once	ASSQDGVGDRYYGYT
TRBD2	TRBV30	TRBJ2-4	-	AWSVPAGGNIQY
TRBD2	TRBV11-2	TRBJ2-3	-	ASSLGASGAWGTQY
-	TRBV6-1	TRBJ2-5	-	ASRRRIEETQY
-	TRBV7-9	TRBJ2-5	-	ASSLSGQETQY
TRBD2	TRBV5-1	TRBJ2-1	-	ASSGLAGGGNEQF
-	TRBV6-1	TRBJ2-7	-	ASTRDFNYEQY
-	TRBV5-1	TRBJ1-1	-	ASSRPPGIGNTEAF
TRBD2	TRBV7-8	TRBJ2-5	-	ASSLGLAARGWTQY
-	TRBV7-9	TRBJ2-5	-	ASSLLGAETQY
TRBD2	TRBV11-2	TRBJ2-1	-	ASSLGASGSGPGEQF